The subject of this entry is one T cell receptor beta chain. Here immunoSEQ multiplex PCR was the method, and the copy in TCRdb shows in-frame clones only, minus some. The table shows 150,000 or so clones, with approximately 91% occurring only once. The source of the sample is a study of radiation and T cells in renal cell carcinoma. Time point denoted: baseline pretreatment blood. The sample's treatment: 15 Gy SBRT to primary tumor, nephrectomy 4 weeks later. The receptor was derived from a woman between 45 and 65 years old with renal cell carcinoma. The sequencing used blood, collected from a patient whose treatment included radiotherapy and nephrectomy.

The CDR3 DNA is TGTGCCAGTAGTATTGCGGCCGCAGTCGGGGCACCCCTCCACTTT. This gives the protein CASSIAAAVGAPLHF. The chain recombines TRBV19 with TRBJ1-6; D is unresolved. The germline V and J ends were trimmed by 3 bases and 11 bases, with 17 bases remaining between them. Germline-derived CDR1 and CDR2 are LNHDA and SQIVND (reference sequence). There are 15 residues in the CDR3.